These T cell receptor beta chains were read from a single sample in a study of PD-1 blockade in classical Hodgkin lymphoma. Generated by immunoSEQ multiplex PCR, the TCRdb table keeps only in-frame clones and is missing some. The sample carries about 31,000 clones, 65% to 90% recorded once. The sequenced sample was CD4+ T cells from blood, obtained at baseline. These TCRs come from a human donor with classical Hodgkin lymphoma. CDR3s include the opening cysteine and the closing phenylalanine or tryptophan. A D gene is named only where the DNA matches it firmly. Not all rows give a size; the values are once, few, many and, for expanded clones, a class.

NA	TRBV11-2	NA	TRBJ1-4	TGTGCCAGCAGCCTTTTTTCAGTCTCTAATGAAAAACTGTTTTTT	CASSLFSVSNEKLFF
NA	TRBV6-5	NA	TRBJ1-2	TGTGCCAGCAGTTACTCGTGGGGGCCCGTATATGGCTACACCTTC	CASSYSWGPVYGYTF
NA	TRBV28	NA	TRBJ1-3	TGTGCCAGCAGGTCGGGTGGAAACACCATATATTTT	CASRSGGNTIYF
NA	TRBV28	NA	TRBJ1-4	TGTGCCAGCAGTTTACCGGGTAATAATGAAAAACTGTTTTTT	CASSLPGNNEKLFF
TRBD2	TRBV10-3	NA	TRBJ2-1	TGTGCCATCAGTGACCCGGGACTAGCGGGCACCAATGAGCAGTTCTTC	CAISDPGLAGTNEQFF
NA	TRBV14	NA	TRBJ2-7	TGTGCCAGCAGCCAGTTATTCGGAGACAGCTACGAGCAGTACTTC	CASSQLFGDSYEQYF
NA	TRBV2	NA	TRBJ1-1	TGTGCCAGCAGTGGTGGGTCAGTCTTGAACACTGAAGCTTTCTTT	CASSGGSVLNTEAFF
TRBD1	TRBV7-2	NA	TRBJ1-4	TGTGCCAGCAGCATAACCGGGACAGGATGGGAAAAACTGTTTTTT	CASSITGTGWEKLFF
NA	TRBV30	NA	TRBJ1-4	TGTGCCTGGAGTATCGATGGGAATGAAAAACTGTTTTTT	CAWSIDGNEKLFF
NA	TRBV4-2	few	TRBJ1-1	TGTGCCAGCTGGGCTCGGGAGAACACTGAAGCTTTCTTT	CASWARENTEAFF
NA	TRBV9	NA	TRBJ2-4	TGTGCCAGCAGCGTAGGTATAAACCTAGCCAAAAACATTCAGTACTTC	CASSVGINLAKNIQYF
TRBD2	TRBV5-4	NA	TRBJ2-2	TGTGCCAGCAGCCCCGGGGGAGGACTAGCGGGAAACACCGGGGAGCTGTTTTTT	CASSPGGGLAGNTGELFF
NA	TRBV5-1	NA	TRBJ1-5	TGCGCCAGCAGCCCAGATGGACAGCTTAATCAGCCCCAGCATTTT	CASSPDGQLNQPQHF
TRBD2	TRBV28	NA	TRBJ2-1	TGTGCCAGCAGTTCCTCGGGAGCGGGAGGTGAGTTCTTC	CASSSSGAGGEFF
NA	TRBV7-6	NA	TRBJ2-5	TGTGCCAGCAGCTTAGGCGTCGGAGGATATAGGGTGCAAGAGACCCAGTACTTC	CASSLGVGGYRVQETQYF
NA	TRBV6-5	NA	TRBJ2-7	TGTGCCAGCAGTTTCCCCGGGACAAACTACGAGCAGTACTTC	CASSFPGTNYEQYF
NA	TRBV7-2	NA	TRBJ2-3	TGTGCCAGCAGCATACTAGGGATCACAGATACGCAGTATTTT	CASSILGITDTQYF
NA	TRBV4-3	NA	TRBJ1-1	TGCGCCAGCAGCCGAGGTATGGGGAAGGGGCGGACTGAAGCTTTCTTT	CASSRGMGKGRTEAFF
NA	TRBV29-1	NA	TRBJ1-1	TGCAGCGTAACAGCTACGGGGGTCATGAACACTGAAGCTTTCTTT	CSVTATGVMNTEAFF
TRBD1	TRBV27	NA	TRBJ2-2	TGTGCCAGCAGGAAGGACAGGGGCTTCAGAAGAACCGGGGAGCTGTTTTTT	CASRKDRGFRRTGELFF
NA	TRBV28	once	TRBJ1-4	TGTGCCAGCAGTTTATTGGCGGGTGGGCAGGTTAATGAAAAACTGTTTTTT	CASSLLAGGQVNEKLFF
NA	TRBV7-6	NA	TRBJ2-3	TGTGCCAGCAGCTGGTCAGCTGGAGATACGCAGTATTTT	CASSWSAGDTQYF
NA	TRBV19	NA	TRBJ1-2	TGTGCCAGTAGTATCGTTGGACCGAGCTATGGCTACACCTTC	CASSIVGPSYGYTF
NA	TRBV6-5	few	TRBJ2-2	TGTGCCAGCAGCCCGGACAGGAACACCGGGGAGCTGTTTTTT	CASSPDRNTGELFF
TRBD1	TRBV2	NA	TRBJ2-2	TGTGCCAGCAGTGGACAGGGAAGGAACACCGGGGAGCTGTTTTTT	CASSGQGRNTGELFF
NA	TRBV7-2	NA	TRBJ1-5	TGTGCCAGCAGCTTAGTCAGCAATCAGCCCCAGCATTTT	CASSLVSNQPQHF
NA	TRBV5-5	NA	TRBJ2-4	TGTGCCAGCAGCTTGGGGTCAGGGCAAGGAACCATAGCCAAAAACATTCAGTACTTC	CASSLGSGQGTIAKNIQYF
NA	TRBV4-1	NA	TRBJ1-5	TGCGCCAGCAGCCAAGATTCCCTATCGGGCTCTCAGCCCCAGCATTTT	CASSQDSLSGSQPQHF
TRBD2	TRBV7-2	NA	TRBJ2-2	TGTGCCAGCAGCCGGGGACTAGCGGTTAACACCGGGGAGCTGTTTTTT	CASSRGLAVNTGELFF
NA	TRBV7-2	NA	TRBJ1-1	TGTGCCAGCATCCTAGGTGGGTACACCACTGAAGCTTTCTTT	CASILGGYTTEAFF
TRBD2	TRBV28	NA	TRBJ2-1	TGTGCCAGCAGTTCCTTAGCGGGAGGGCGGAGGAATGAGCAGTTCTTC	CASSSLAGGRRNEQFF
TRBD1	TRBV4-1	NA	TRBJ2-7	TGCGCCAGCAGCCCCCCCTATCGGGGACAGGGGTCCTACGAGCAGTACTTC	CASSPPYRGQGSYEQYF
NA	TRBV4-2	NA	TRBJ1-2	TGTGCCAGCAGCCAAGGGGCCTCGGACCCGGGTTATGGCTACACCTTC	CASSQGASDPGYGYTF
TRBD2	TRBV7-6	NA	TRBJ2-3	TGTGCCAGCAGCTTATTCTTTACTAGCGGCACAGATACGCAGTATTTT	CASSLFFTSGTDTQYF
NA	TRBV18	NA	TRBJ2-3	TGTGCCAGCTCACCAATTAGTGTTGAAACCTTAAAGAGCACAGATACGCAGTATTTT	CASSPISVETLKSTDTQYF
NA	TRBV18	once	TRBJ1-3	TGTGCCAGCTCACCAACCCCCGAGGGGGGGACCATATATTTT	CASSPTPEGGTIYF
NA	TRBV6-5	once	TRBJ2-1	TGTGCCAGCAGGACCTCTATGGGGGGCTACAATGAGCAGTTCTTC	CASRTSMGGYNEQFF
NA	TRBV25-1	NA	TRBJ2-5	TGTGCCAGCAGTGACCCCGGGATTCGGGAGACCCAGTACTTC	CASSDPGIRETQYF
NA	TRBV30	NA	TRBJ1-4	TGTGCCTCTGCACCGACAGGTCCTTTTAGAACTAATGAAAAACTGTTTTTT	CASAPTGPFRTNEKLFF
NA	TRBV7-2	NA	TRBJ2-1	TGTGCCAGCAGTTTATATCAAGTAGCGGCCTACAATGAGCAGTTCTTC	CASSLYQVAAYNEQFF
NA	TRBV28	NA	TRBJ1-1	TGTGCCAGCAGTTTATCCGCCTCGAAACCGTGGGCTTTCTTT	CASSLSASKPWAFF
NA	TRBV19	NA	TRBJ1-1	TGTGCCAGTAGTAACCCGACTGAAGCTTTCTTT	CASSNPTEAFF
NA	TRBV6-5	NA	TRBJ2-5	TGTGCCAGCAGTTACTCGGTTAACCAAGAGACCCAGTACTTC	CASSYSVNQETQYF
TRBD1	TRBV5-6	NA	TRBJ1-5	TGTGCCAGCAGCGAGGGGGCGCAGGTTCAGCCCCAGCATTTT	CASSEGAQVQPQHF
NA	TRBV20-1	NA	TRBJ1-2	TGCAGTGCCCGAATGGGGACGGGCTACACCTTC	CSARMGTGYTF
TRBD2	TRBV7-2	NA	TRBJ2-1	TGTGCCAGCAGCCCAACGAGCGGGAGGTACAATGAGCAGTTCTTC	CASSPTSGRYNEQFF
NA	TRBV28	NA	TRBJ1-5	TGTGCCAGCAGTTTCGAAGCGAATCAGCCCCAGCATTTT	CASSFEANQPQHF
NA	TRBV30	NA	TRBJ2-6	TGTGCCTGGATTCGGACGGCCTCTGGGGCCAACGTCCTGACTTTC	CAWIRTASGANVLTF
NA	TRBV6-5	NA	TRBJ1-2	TGTGCCAGCAGTTACGACAGGAACTATGGCTACACCTTC	CASSYDRNYGYTF
NA	TRBV9	NA	TRBJ2-2	TGTGCCAGCAGCGTAGGTCGGGTTCCCGGGGAGCTGTTTTTT	CASSVGRVPGELFF
NA	TRBV4-2	once	TRBJ2-6	TGTGCCAGCAGCCAAGTGTCCAGCTCTGGGGCCAACGTCCTGACTTTC	CASSQVSSSGANVLTF
NA	TRBV28	NA	TRBJ1-1	TGTGCCAGCAGCGAGAATGGGACACCGAACACTGAAGCTTTCTTT	CASSENGTPNTEAFF
NA	TRBV6-4	NA	TRBJ2-3	TGTGCCAGCAGTGAAGTTAGGACAGTAACGCGGGATACGCAGTATTTT	CASSEVRTVTRDTQYF
NA	TRBV4-2	NA	TRBJ2-7	TGTGCCAGCAGCCTCCTTACCGGGACCCGGATCTACGAGCAGTACTTC	CASSLLTGTRIYEQYF
NA	TRBV10-2	NA	TRBJ1-1	TGCGCCAGCAGTGCATCACGGCGGACTGAAGCTTTCTTT	CASSASRRTEAFF
NA	TRBV10-1	few	TRBJ2-7	TGCGCCAGCAGTGAGTCGATCAGGGGGGACTACGAGCAGTACTTC	CASSESIRGDYEQYF
TRBD1	TRBV6-5	NA	TRBJ1-2	TGTGCCGCGGGACAGTCGGGTGGCTACACCTTC	CAAGQSGGYTF
NA	TRBV5-1	NA	TRBJ2-5	TGCGCCAGCAGCTCAGGAGGACGGCAAGAGACCCAGTACTTC	CASSSGGRQETQYF
NA	TRBV30	NA	TRBJ2-3	TGTGCCTGGAGTGGAAAGGGGCGGGCCACAGATACGCAGTATTTT	CAWSGKGRATDTQYF
NA	TRBV7-2	NA	TRBJ1-6	TGTGCCAGCGGCCGAGGCCAGACCAGTTGGAGCTCCTATAATTCACCCCTCCACTTT	CASGRGQTSWSSYNSPLHF